This T cell receptor beta chain was recovered during a study of shared clonotypes between healthy human individuals. V was pared by 6 bases and J by 10 bases, with 24 bases of the junction left unmatched. Germline CDR1 reads SNHLY; CDR2 reads FYNNEI. The CDR3 is 20 amino acids. Profiling relied on immunoSEQ multiplex PCR, and the TCRdb table lists in-frame clones only, not all of them. The sample lists some 1,400,000 clones; more than 95% were seen once. The sequenced sample consisted of naive CD4+ T cells sorted from blood. Subset meaning: CD45RA+ positively selected. V is TRBV2 and J is TRBJ2-7, with 16 bases that match TRBD2. This clonotype originated in a man aged 25-45 years in good health. CDR3 loop: CASSPDRRRLGTSGRADQYF. CDR3 DNA sequence: TGTGCCAGCAGCCCCGATCGGCGGCGCCTTGGGACTAGCGGGAGGGCCGATCAGTACTTC.